These 22 T cell receptor beta chains originate from one sample sequenced in a study of sequential checkpoint blockade in melanoma. Profiled with immunoSEQ multiplex PCR; TCRdb holds only in-frame clones, not every one. The repertoire holds about 15,000 clones, 60% to 75% seen once, with roughly 11% in the top ten. Treatment of the sample: randomized to nivolumab then ipilimumab (arm A) or the reverse (arm B). Sample: CD8+ T cells sorted from blood (inferred from file names), taken from a patient given nivolumab and ipilimumab in sequence. These receptors came from a human donor with melanoma.

The gene calls are TRBV6-1 and TRBJ2-2, with D perhaps TRBD1 (6 bases). This CDR3 contains 17 residues. Germline CDR1 is MNHNS and CDR2 is SASEGT. Trimming took off 0 bases at V and 3 bases at J, with 14 bases between the two ends. Here the CDR3 reads CASSEAGRGWDTGELFF. In nucleotides, the CDR3 is TGTGCCAGCAGTGAAGCTGGCAGGGGATGGGACACCGGGGAGCTGTTTTTT.

V and J are TRBV9 and TRBJ2-2; D is ambiguous. The CDR3 loop spans 12 amino acids. Looked up from germline, CDR1 is SGDLS and CDR2 is YYNGEE. V was clipped by 2 bases and J by 5 bases, with 4 bases between them. The DNA of the CDR3 is TGTGCCAGCAGCGTCCAGACCGGGGAGCTGTTTTTT. This encodes CASSVQTGELFF.

To note about this clone: This sample includes further DNA sequences coding for the same CDR3. The chain is built from TRBV7-9 and TRBJ1-5; D perhaps matches TRBD1 (5 bases). CDR3 length: 14 amino acids. With 6 bases removed from V and 7 bases from J, the gap between germline ends came to 16 bases. In germline, CDR1 is SEHNR, CDR2 FQNEAQ (reference sequence). CDR3 coding DNA: TGTGCCAGCAGTATTGGGCAGGGAGGACAGCCCCAGCATTTT. As protein: CASSIGQGGQPQHF.

The chain combines TRBV30 with TRBJ2-3, with 15 positions matching TRBD2. With 4 bases clipped from V and 2 bases from J, the junction kept 7 bases outside the gene matches. Per the germline V gene, CDR1 is GTSNPN and CDR2 is SVGIG (reference sequence). The CDR3 runs 17 residues. CDR3 sequence (DNA): TGTGCCTGGACCGCCGGGACTAGCGGGGGGTACACAGATACGCAGTATTTT. Its protein is CAWTAGTSGGYTDTQYF. The whole variable domain, filled in from reference TRBV30 and TRBJ2-3, reads SQTIHQWPATLVQPVGSPLSLECTVEGTSNPNLYWYRQAAGRGLQLLFYSVGIGQISSEVPQNLSASRPQDRQFILSSKKLLLSDSGFYLCAWTAGTSGGYTDTQYFGPGTRLTVL.

In this sample, this clone turned up a few times. The V call is TRBV9, the J call TRBJ2-1; 10 nucleotides line up with TRBD2. Trimming at V came to 2 bases and at J to 10 bases, leaving 15 bases not matched to a gene. Germline V gene data show CDR1 as SGDLS and CDR2 as YYNGEE. This CDR3 is 17 amino acids long. The CDR3 nucleotides read TGTGCCAGCAGCGTGTATGGGGGCTCTAGCGGGAGAGGGGAGCAGTTCTTC. It specifies CASSVYGGSSGRGEQFF.

This clone was seen a single time. V is TRBV4-3 and J is TRBJ2-5; D might be TRBD1 (5 bases). V was trimmed by 4 bases and J by 2 bases, leaving 11 bases between them. The CDR3 consists of 14 residues. Germline assignment: CDR1 LGHNA and CDR2 YSLEER. The CDR3 loop is CASSRTQGQETQYF. As DNA, the CDR3 is TGCGCCAGCAGCCGGACCCAGGGTCAAGAGACCCAGTACTTC.

This clone is labeled as medium-sized. The chain has TRBV7-6 and TRBJ2-7; no definite D call. V was clipped by 5 bases and J by 2 bases, with 7 bases between them. The CDR3 spans 12 residues. The germline V gene has CDR1 SGHVS and CDR2 FNYEAQ. The CDR3 loop is CASSPSAYEQYF. The DNA of the CDR3 is TGTGCCAGCAGCCCCTCGGCCTACGAGCAGTACTTC.

The chain is built from TRBV6-1 and TRBJ2-7; D might be TRBD1 (6 bases). The V gene's germline CDR1 is MNHNS and CDR2 SASEGT. Trimming removed 8 bases from V and 1 base from J, with 12 bases in between. The CDR3 runs to 13 residues. The CDR3 bases are TGTGCCAGCGGGGGCTATACTTCCTACGAGCAGTACTTC. It yields the protein CASGGYTSYEQYF.

The V gene is TRBV4-1, the J gene TRBJ2-5; tentative D call: TRBD1 (5 bases). CDR3 length: 14 residues. The V end was cut by 1 base, the J end by 5 bases, with 11 bases between. CDR1 is MGHRA and CDR2 is YSYEKL in the germline V gene. The CDR3 sequence is CASSQGAGLETQYF. As DNA, the CDR3 is TGCGCCAGCAGCCAAGGGGCAGGGCTGGAGACCCAGTACTTC.

Judged by abundance, this clone is medium-sized. Within the sample, other DNA sequences also encode this same CDR3. V gene TRBV4-3 combines with J gene TRBJ1-5, with a weak D call TRBD1 (5 bases). This CDR3 is built from 15 residues. Germline values: CDR1 LGHNA, CDR2 YSLEER. Trimming left V 0 bases short and J 0 bases short, with 6 bases between. This CDR3 is CASSQDRGSNQPQHF. For the CDR3, the DNA is TGCGCCAGCAGCCAAGATAGGGGTAGCAATCAGCCCCAGCATTTT.

This clone has just one count. This sequence joins TRBV12-5 and TRBJ1-2, with D tentatively TRBD1 (5 bases). V was clipped by 6 bases and J by 1 base, with 18 bases between them. CDR1 is LGHNT and CDR2 is FRNRAP in the germline V gene. This CDR3 is built from 16 residues. In DNA form, the CDR3 reads TGTGCTAGTGGCCTGGGATCGGGGGAAAGTAACTATGGCTACACCTTC. Translating it yields CASGLGSGESNYGYTF.

The chain links TRBV23-1 to TRBJ1-1; 8 bases are a match to TRBD1. TRBV23-1 is designated an ORF whose function remains uncertain. V lost 6 bases, J lost 4 bases, and 7 bases stayed unmatched. CDR3 length: 14 residues. This CDR3 reads CASSHDRGGTEAFF. For the CDR3, the DNA is TGCGCCAGCAGCCACGACAGGGGAGGCACTGAAGCTTTCTTT.

The chain uses TRBV6-6 and TRBJ2-5; TRBD2 matches 13 bases. The DNA end lines up better with TRBJ2-7; the J call may be wrong. The V gene's germline CDR1 is MNHNY and CDR2 SVGAGI (reference sequence). The CDR3 extends over 16 amino acids. CDR3 in amino acids: CASTYWTSGRSYEQYF. Written as DNA, the CDR3 is TGTGCCAGCACCTATTGGACTAGCGGGAGATCTTACGAGCAGTACTTC.

This clone was picked up a small number of times. J is TRBJ2-3 and V is TRBV7-2, with D tentatively TRBD2 (6 bases). Trimming stripped 7 bases from V and 7 bases from J, with 21 bases between. The CDR3 length is 15 residues. The V gene's germline CDR1 is SGHTA and CDR2 FQGNSA. The CDR3 DNA is TGTGCCAGCACCGTCCGGGAGTCCCTAATCCATACGCAGTATTTT. This codes for CASTVRESLIHTQYF.

This clone was counted only a few times. The chain links TRBV27 to TRBJ2-7; 9 bases are a match to TRBD1. The CDR3 totals 14 residues. Germline CDR1 reads MNHEY; CDR2 reads SMNVEV (reference sequence). Losses at the gene ends were 5 bases for V and 3 bases for J; bases not matched to a gene: 5. The CDR3: CASSKEGQGYEQYF. The CDR3, as DNA: TGTGCCAGCAGTAAAGAGGGACAGGGCTACGAGCAGTACTTC.

This clone was picked up a small number of times. The chain has TRBV21-1 and TRBJ2-4; TRBD1, as called in the table, went unchecked against the DNA. TRBV21-1 is a documented pseudogene. This CDR3 comprises 17 residues. This CDR3 reads CASSQVMLQQRKNIQYF. CDR3 bases: TGTGCCAGCAGTCAGGTGATGCTACAGCAAAGAAAAAACATTCAGTACTTC.

This clone occurred many times. The chain employs TRBV6-5 and TRBJ2-1; 8 nucleotides align to TRBD2. The CDR3 consists of 14 residues. CDR1 is MNHEY and CDR2 is SVGAGI in the germline V gene. Germline trimming cut 2 bases from V and 6 bases from J; bases unmatched to any gene: 3. The CDR3 here is CASSYTGGTNEQFF. CDR3 DNA sequence: TGTGCCAGCAGTTACACGGGAGGGACCAATGAGCAGTTCTTC.

This clone came up once. This chain connects TRBV4-3 to TRBJ2-6, with a possible D match to TRBD2 (5 bases). CDR1 is LGHNA and CDR2 is YSLEER in the germline V gene. Trimming took 1 base from V and 0 from J, leaving 10 bases between them. The CDR3 is 17 residues long. The CDR3 DNA reads as TGCGCCAGCAGCCAAGTAGCGTCTTACTCTGGGGCCAACGTCCTGACTTTC. As protein: CASSQVASYSGANVLTF.

This clone was picked up a small number of times. This rearrangement joins TRBV6-1 to TRBJ2-3; 10 bases fit TRBD2. V was pared by 2 bases and J by 4 bases, with 3 bases of the junction left unmatched. The CDR3 runs 15 residues. Germline values: CDR1 MNHNS, CDR2 SASEGT. In nucleotides, the CDR3 is TGTGCCAGCAGTGAACAAAGCGGGGGGGCAGATACGCAGTATTTT. This gives the protein CASSEQSGGADTQYF.

This chain uses TRBV27 with TRBJ2-1; D is undetermined. The CDR3 consists of 11 residues. The V gene lost 6 bases and the J gene lost 4 bases, with 4 bases spanning the gap. CDR1 is MNHEY and CDR2 is SMNVEV in the germline V gene (reference sequence). The CDR3 DNA reads as TGTGCCAGCAGCCGGTACAATGAGCAGTTCTTC. Protein product: CASSRYNEQFF.

The table lists this clone with a few counts. V gene TRBV30 combines with J gene TRBJ2-1, with 8 nucleotides matching TRBD2. J lost 0 bases, V lost 7 bases, and 8 bases had no gene match. There are 15 residues in the CDR3. Looked up from germline, CDR1 is GTSNPN and CDR2 is SVGIG (reference sequence). The CDR3 loop is CAYLAGTGSYNEQFF. The CDR3 bases are TGTGCCTATCTAGCGGGCACAGGCTCCTACAATGAGCAGTTCTTC. Using reference TRBV30 and TRBJ2-1 for the parts outside the CDR3, the full variable domain is SQTIHQWPATLVQPVGSPLSLECTVEGTSNPNLYWYRQAAGRGLQLLFYSVGIGQISSEVPQNLSASRPQDRQFILSSKKLLLSDSGFYLCAYLAGTGSYNEQFFGPGTRLTVL.

The chain uses TRBV27 and TRBJ1-6, with 8 bases lining up with TRBD1. This CDR3 is 18 amino acids long. CDR1 and CDR2 from the germline V gene are MNHEY and SMNVEV (reference sequence). Trimming cost V 3 bases and J 7 bases; bases outside gene matches: 14. The CDR3 loop is CASSFTPIPGQENSPLHF. The CDR3 coding sequence is TGTGCCAGCAGTTTCACCCCTATACCGGGACAGGAGAATTCACCCCTCCACTTT.